Below, 19 T cell receptor beta chains from the same sample are listed, as sequenced in a study of cytomegalovirus exposure and HLA in healthy donors. The PCR employed 60 Vbeta primers together with 13 Jbeta primers. Only in-frame clones appear in the TCRdb table, and some are missing; sequencing was by immunoSEQ multiplex PCR. The sample includes tens of thousands of clones, roughly 80% of them seen just once. Sequencing was done on a sample of PBMCs. The receptors stem from a man aged 25 to 40 in good health and CMV-seronegative.

The V call is TRBV4-3, the J call TRBJ1-1; D unresolved. The CDR3 runs 15 residues. V gave up 0 bases and J gave up 3 bases, with 11 bases separating them. CDR1 is LGHNA, CDR2 YSLEER, per germline. The chain's CDR3 is CASSQDTGEYTEAFF. CDR3 bases: TGCGCCAGCAGCCAAGATACCGGGGAATACACTGAAGCTTTCTTT.

The genes are TRBV29-1 and TRBJ1-1, with 7 bases lining up with TRBD1. CDR1 and CDR2 (germline): SQVTM, ANQGSEA. This CDR3 is built from 14 residues. V dropped 6 bases and J dropped 1; count of bases not matched to a gene: 8. CDR3 residues: CSVPTQGGNTEAFF. CDR3 in DNA: TGCAGCGTCCCGACGCAGGGGGGGAACACTGAAGCTTTCTTT.

The chain recombines TRBV25-1 with TRBJ1-1; a possible D gene is TRBD1 (6 bases). Between the trimmed V and J ends, which lost 5 bases and 2 bases, there was a span of 15 bases. Germline CDR1 is MGHDK and CDR2 is SYGVNS. CDR3 length equals 15 residues. The CDR3 nucleotides read TGTGCCAGCAGTACTACCGGGACAAAAAACACTGAAGCTTTCTTT. Protein: CASSTTGTKNTEAFF. The full variable domain, its missing parts supplied by reference TRBV25-1 and TRBJ1-1, is EADIYQTPRYLVIGTGKKITLECSQTMGHDKMYWYQQDPGMELHLIHYSYGVNSTEKGDLSSESTVSRIRTEHFPLTLESARPSHTSQYLCASSTTGTKNTEAFFGQGTRLTVV.

The chain joins TRBV7-9 to TRBJ1-1; D possibly corresponds to TRBD1 (6 bases). Per the germline V gene, CDR1 is SEHNR and CDR2 is FQNEAQ (reference sequence). Trimming took off 1 base at V and 4 bases at J, with 13 bases between the two ends. CDR3 length equals 15 residues. The CDR3 protein is CASSLVWGQATEAFF. The CDR3 region has the DNA TGTGCCAGCAGCTTAGTCTGGGGGCAGGCCACTGAAGCTTTCTTT.

This chain links TRBV9 with TRBJ1-4; TRBD1 matches 7 bases. Germline V gene data show CDR1 as SGDLS and CDR2 as YYNGEE. The V and J ends lost 0 bases and 6 bases, in that order; junction bases with no gene match: 2. CDR3 length: 14 residues. The CDR3 bases are TGTGCCAGCAGCGTAGGGCAGGGGGATGAAAAACTGTTTTTT. Protein: CASSVGQGDEKLFF.

The chain couples TRBV4-3 to TRBJ2-1; 10 bases fit TRBD2. The CDR3 loop spans 18 amino acids. V shed 1 base, J shed 0 bases, and the junction held 6 bases outside the gene matches. In germline, CDR1 is LGHNA, CDR2 YSLEER. The CDR3: CASSQGSGRTSSYNEQFF. The CDR3 DNA sequence: TGCGCCAGCAGCCAAGGTAGCGGGAGGACGAGCTCCTACAATGAGCAGTTCTTC.

The rearrangement links TRBV27 to TRBJ2-1, with 8 bases that match TRBD2. The V and J ends lost 5 bases and 8 bases, in that order; junction bases with no gene match: 11. CDR1 is MNHEY, CDR2 SMNVEV, per germline (reference sequence). CDR3 length: 15 amino acids. CDR3 residues: CASSRRPSGFDEQFF. For the CDR3, the DNA is TGTGCCAGCAGTCGTCGCCCTAGCGGGTTCGATGAGCAGTTCTTC.

This clone was recorded only once. V usage is TRBV5-4 and J usage is TRBJ2-5; D might be TRBD1 (7 bases). The CDR3 runs to 14 residues. V lost 4 bases and J 4 bases, leaving 14 bases between the germline ends. Germline loops: CDR1 SGHNT, CDR2 YYREEE (reference sequence). CDR3: CASSLRQGGETQYF. Written as DNA, the CDR3 is TGTGCCAGCAGCCTGCGACAGGGAGGAGAGACCCAGTACTTC.

This chain links TRBV19 with TRBJ1-6; D not certain. The V end lost 5 bases, the J end lost 7 bases, and 15 bases lay between the germline ends. The CDR3 has 15 amino acids. Germline V lookup: CDR1 LNHDA, CDR2 SQIVND (reference sequence). DNA of the CDR3: TGTGCCAGTAGTTTTTCGGTGGGCAGAAATTCACCCCTCCACTTT. It specifies CASSFSVGRNSPLHF. Drawing the rest from reference TRBV19 and TRBJ1-6, the complete variable domain is DGGITQSPKYLFRKEGQNVTLSCEQNLNHDAMYWYRQDPGQGLRLIYYSQIVNDFQKGDIAEGYSVSREKKESFPLTVTSAQKNPTAFYLCASSFSVGRNSPLHFGNGTRLTVT.

This chain's CDR3 is CASRRLGSSYNEQFF. CDR3 DNA: TGTGCCAGCAGGAGACTAGGAAGCTCCTACAATGAGCAGTTCTTC. The chain employs TRBV6-6 and TRBJ2-1; D perhaps matches TRBD2 (6 bases). The CDR3 has 15 amino acids. Germline CDR1 is MNHNY and CDR2 is SVGAGI (reference sequence). V was shortened by 6 bases and J by 0 bases, with 12 bases between the two germline ends.

The chain is built from TRBV19 and TRBJ2-7; 7 bases are shared with TRBD1. The CDR3 contains 14 residues. The germline gives CDR1 LNHDA, CDR2 SQIVND (reference sequence). The J segment lost 3 bases and the V segment lost 4 bases, leaving 6 bases of the junction unmatched. CDR3 region: CASSKAGGYYEQYF. The CDR3 bases are TGTGCCAGTAGTAAGGCAGGGGGTTACTACGAGCAGTACTTC.

The chain employs TRBV19 and TRBJ2-1; the D gene is possibly TRBD1 (5 bases). CDR3 length: 15 amino acids. V was pared by 7 bases and J by 0 bases, with 13 bases between. CDR1 and CDR2 from the germline V gene are LNHDA and SQIVND (reference sequence). The CDR3 sequence: CASTPSDSSYNEQFF. The CDR3 bases are TGTGCCAGTACCCCCAGTGACAGCTCCTACAATGAGCAGTTCTTC.

This sequence joins TRBV6-5 and TRBJ2-1; 7 bases line up with TRBD1. The CDR3 covers 15 residues. Germline CDR1 reads MNHEY; CDR2 reads SVGAGI. Trimming cost V 5 bases and J 5 bases; bases outside gene matches: 9. CDR3 DNA sequence: TGTGCCAGCAGTACCGACAGGGTAGGGAACAATGAGCAGTTCTTC. As protein: CASSTDRVGNNEQFF.

The rearrangement links TRBV5-6 to TRBJ1-2; the match to TRBD1 covers 9 bases. This CDR3 has 14 residues. Germline assignment: CDR1 SGHDT and CDR2 YYEEEE. The V and J ends lost 5 bases and 0 bases, in that order; junction bases with no gene match: 2. DNA for the CDR3: TGTGCCAGCAGAAGGACAGGGGCTAACTATGGCTACACCTTC. Protein: CASRRTGANYGYTF.

This clone was detected only a few times. A single base is all that separates this from a far larger clone, so a read error is likely. The DNA for the CDR3 is TGTGCCAGCAGGCCGGCAGGGTACGAGCAGTACTTC. This codes for CASRPAGYEQYF. V usage is TRBV2 and J usage is TRBJ2-7; tentatively, D is TRBD1 (5 bases). The CDR3 totals 12 residues. V was cut by 6 bases and J by 4 bases, with 10 bases left in between. Germline V gene sequence: CDR1 SNHLY, CDR2 FYNNEI.

The rearrangement links TRBV5-1 to TRBJ2-1, with 10 bases fitting TRBD2. Germline CDR1 SGHRS, CDR2 YFSETQ. The CDR3 extends over 13 amino acids. The ends lost 3 bases at V and 8 bases at J; junction bases unmatched: 2. CDR3: CASSWGTSDEQFF. Here the CDR3 DNA reads TGCGCCAGCAGCTGGGGGACTAGCGATGAGCAGTTCTTC.

The CDR3 spells CASSLTSRGSNQPQHF. Written as DNA, the CDR3 is TGTGCCAGCAGCCTTACGAGCAGGGGTAGCAATCAGCCCCAGCATTTT. The J gene is TRBJ1-5, the V gene TRBV27, with D tentatively TRBD1 (6 bases). The CDR3 loop spans 16 amino acids. Germline V gene data show CDR1 as MNHEY and CDR2 as SMNVEV (reference sequence). V lost 6 bases, J lost 0 bases, and 15 bases lay in between.

The chain carries TRBV28 and TRBJ1-5; TRBD1 matches 7 bases. In germline, CDR1 is MDHEN, CDR2 SYDVKM. The CDR3 has 16 amino acids. The trim removed 6 bases at V and 4 bases at J, leaving 12 bases unmatched. CDR3 protein: CASSGQDRPTNQPQHF. In DNA form, the CDR3 reads TGTGCCAGCAGCGGACAGGACAGACCTACAAATCAGCCCCAGCATTTT.

This clone was detected only a few times. J is TRBJ1-5 and V is TRBV4-2; 8 bases match TRBD1. The CDR3 runs 16 residues. Germline V gene lookup returns CDR1 LGHNA and CDR2 YNFKEQ. The V segment lost 1 base and the J segment 4 bases; nucleotides outside the gene matches: 6. In nucleotides, the CDR3 is TGTGCCAGCAGCCAAGGAGGACAGGGACAAAATCAGCCCCAGCATTTT. Translating gives CASSQGGQGQNQPQHF.